What follows describes a single TCR beta chain. Its antigen is still unknown. The repertoire was sequenced with immunoSEQ multiplex PCR; TCRdb's copy has only in-frame clones and lacks some. Of about 74,000 clones listed, more than 80% were seen once; the top ten hold about 2.4%. This entry comes from a study of T cell responses to AZD1222 COVID-19 vaccine. General study results and limits: Scientists sampled the repertoires only once the peak T cell response had passed.

V was trimmed by 2 bases and J by 6 bases, leaving 7 bases between them. The CDR3 loop spans 11 amino acids. The germline CDR1 and CDR2 sequences are DFQATT and SNEGSKA (reference sequence). The clonotype originates from an adult in good health. The chain couples TRBV20-1 to TRBJ1-2, with unresolved D. Sequences were derived from peripheral blood, sampled on day 0 of AZD1222 vaccination. DNA of the CDR3: TGCAGTGCTAGACAGGAGGATGGCTACACCTTC. Translating gives CSARQEDGYTF.